Reported below is one T cell receptor (beta chain). Germline V lookup: CDR1 GTSNPN, CDR2 SVGIG (reference sequence). The V and J ends lost 4 bases and 5 bases, in that order; junction bases with no gene match: 7. This CDR3 has 13 residues. The sample is drawn from a study of blood T cell repertoires in COVID-19. Using immunoSEQ multiplex PCR, the repertoire was profiled, and TCRdb retains in-frame clones only, with some absent. The top ten hold roughly 4% of the sample, which has about 260,000 clones, about nine tenths seen once. This TCR derives from a man aged 60-69 years who had recovered from COVID-19. Specimen: peripheral blood. V usage is TRBV30 and J usage is TRBJ1-1; 7 positions match TRBD1. CDR3 sequence (DNA): TGTGCCTGGACGACCCAGGGGGGTACTGAAGCTTTCTTT. Protein sequence: CAWTTQGGTEAFF.